This TCR beta chain was identified in a study of cytomegalovirus exposure and HLA in healthy donors. The V gene end was trimmed by 4 bases and the J gene end by 7 bases; junction bases not matched to a gene: 8. CDR3 length: 14 amino acids. The germline CDR1 and CDR2 sequences are SGHRS and YFSETQ. PCR employed 60 Vbeta and 13 Jbeta primers. Sequencing used immunoSEQ multiplex PCR; TCRdb keeps in-frame clones, though not all of them. Of 90,000 or so clones listed, about 75% are singletons. This receptor was obtained from a female donor in good health and CMV-seronegative. Sequenced sample: PBMCs. The rearrangement uses TRBV5-1 and TRBJ2-5, with 9 bases fitting TRBD2. The CDR3 DNA reads TGCGCCAGCAGCGAGGCCCCAGCGGGAGGGACCCAGTACTTC. Protein: CASSEAPAGGTQYF.